Following are 5 T cell receptor beta chains from one sample sequenced in a study of early stage breast cancer tumors. Method: immunoSEQ multiplex PCR; TCRdb's copy keeps in-frame clones and lacks some. Among around 14,000 clones listed, approximately 84% were seen once. The specimen was normal breast tissue next to the tumor. The source is a person in their thirties with breast cancer.

This chain connects TRBV18 to TRBJ2-3, with D perhaps TRBD2 (5 bases). Per germline, CDR1 KGHSH and CDR2 LQKENI. CDR3 length equals 13 residues. Between the trimmed V and J ends, which lost 0 bases and 4 bases, there was a span of 5 bases. The CDR3 loop reads CASSPPGADTQYF. CDR3 bases: TGTGCCAGCTCACCACCGGGAGCAGATACGCAGTATTTT.

The chain employs TRBV6-1 and TRBJ2-6; unclear D gene. The germline V gene has CDR1 MNHNS and CDR2 SASEGT. The V gene lost 1 base and the J gene lost 0 bases, with 10 bases spanning the gap. This CDR3 spans 17 amino acids. CDR3 DNA sequence: TGTGCCAGCAGTGAAGACGAACGGGCCTCTGGGGCCAACGTCCTGACTTTC. Its translation: CASSEDERASGANVLTF.

The chain uses TRBV30 and TRBJ2-1, with 8 bases matching TRBD2. Trimming at V came to 3 bases and at J to 14 bases, leaving 15 bases not matched to a gene. The CDR3 extends over 14 amino acids. CDR1 and CDR2 from the germline V gene are GTSNPN and SVGIG (reference sequence). DNA for the CDR3: TGTGCCTGGAGCAACGGACTAGCAGGAACGGGGGAGTTCTTC. Its translation is CAWSNGLAGTGEFF.

J is TRBJ1-6 and V is TRBV7-2; D is unclear. Germline values: CDR1 SGHTA, CDR2 FQGNSA. The germline V and J ends were trimmed by 1 base and 6 bases, with 10 bases remaining between them. The CDR3 spans 15 residues. CDR3 sequence reads: CASSLGTMINSPLHF. CDR3 nucleotide sequence: TGTGCCAGCAGCTTAGGGACGATGATTAATTCACCCCTCCACTTT.

V and J are TRBV7-3 and TRBJ2-3; D unresolved. Germline loops: CDR1 SGHTA, CDR2 FQGTGA. The CDR3 runs to 12 residues. Trimming left V 5 bases short and J 2 bases short, with 5 bases between. In DNA form, the CDR3 reads TGTGCCAGCAGCCCTTTCACAGATACGCAGTATTTT. Protein sequence: CASSPFTDTQYF.